Below, 4 T cell receptor beta chains from the same sample are listed, as sequenced in a study of early T cells in non-severe SARS-CoV-2 infection. From the 5' RACE reads, TCRdb called clonotypes with MiXCR, one entry per CDR3 protein. The sample holds some 56,000 distinct CDR3 sequences, roughly a tenth seen once. Sequencing input: whole blood. Receptor source: an adult who was a healthcare worker with PCR-confirmed SARS-CoV-2 infection or an uninfected control (not recorded which).

Only a few counts were recorded for this clonotype. This rearrangement joins TRBV2 to TRBJ2-7; the D is unclear. The ends were cut back, 3 bases at V and 2 bases at J, with 8 bases in the middle. The germline CDR1 and CDR2 sequences are SNHLY and FYNNEI. This CDR3 has 13 residues. CDR3 amino acids: CASSEAGPYEQYF. The CDR3 DNA sequence: TGTGCCAGCAGTGAGGCCGGCCCCTACGAGCAGTACTTC.

This clonotype appeared many times. This rearrangement joins TRBV25-1 to TRBJ1-1; D is possibly TRBD1 (5 bases). Germline values: CDR1 MGHDK, CDR2 SYGVNS. With 5 bases removed from V and 9 bases from J, the gap between germline ends came to 16 bases. This CDR3 spans 13 amino acids. The CDR3: CASSRGREKQAFF. CDR3 in DNA: TGTGCCAGCAGTCGCGGCAGGGAGAAACAAGCTTTCTTT.

This clonotype was detected only a few times. This chain connects TRBV10-2 to TRBJ1-5; no clear D. Deletions cut 7 bases from V and 7 bases from J, with 17 bases between. The CDR3 covers 14 residues. Germline CDR1 and CDR2: WSHSY and SAAADI. The CDR3, as DNA: TGCGCCAGCACTAAAGACAAGATCGGGCAGCCCCAGCATTTT. As protein: CASTKDKIGQPQHF.

This clonotype was seen at least ten times. The chain combines TRBV29-1 with TRBJ2-3; 9 positions agree with TRBD1. Germline V gene lookup returns CDR1 SQVTM and CDR2 ANQGSEA. Germline trimming cut 6 bases from V and 1 base from J; bases unmatched to any gene: 2. This CDR3 comprises 13 residues. The CDR3 nucleotides read TGCAGCGTGCGACAGGGGGGCACAGATACGCAGTATTTT. Encoded protein: CSVRQGGTDTQYF.